This record covers a single T cell receptor beta chain. This clonotype came up many times. Its specific antigen is unknown. No base-level quality is on record; no much larger clone is a single base apart. The CDR3 sequence holds 15 residues, the cysteine and phenylalanine included. Here the CDR3 DNA is all that survives: 45 bases in frame from base 1. CDR1 and CDR2, looked up from the germline V gene (reference sequence), are DFQATT and SNEGSKA. At the junction V is shortened by 3 bases and J by 8 bases, with 17 bases in between. The sample originates from a study of T-cell reconstitution after alpha-beta-depleted transplantation in children (dated by TCRdb to the mid-2010s). Some background on the complete study: Using TCR repertoire profiling, the study quantitatively followed how T-cell immune reconstitution unfolded in children after TCRalphabeta/CD19-depleted allogeneic hematopoietic cell transplantation.

Preparation of the library involved PCR. TCRdb shows the sequencer as Illumina HiSeq 2500. Molecular barcoding was employed in the preparation of TCR libraries, with unique molecular identifiers being used to normalize TCRbeta repertoire quantification. TCRdb trimmed public reads at Q25 via fastp, called clones via MiXCR and kept in-frame beta chains. Rows with a matching CDR3 protein are joined into one entry that keeps the most common DNA and genes. This sample is represented by some 490,000 distinct CDR3 sequences; roughly an eighth of them were singletons. Together, the top ten hold over 5.5% of the sample.

This TCR came from a human donor who donated a stem cell graft to a child with combined immunodeficiency. This sample comprised PBMCs from the stem cell graft donor, obtained from the stem cell graft. The rearrangement combines TRBV20-1 with TRBJ1-6; the D gene assignment is ambiguous. The sequence in DNA is TGCAGTGCTAGGCGCCCAGCCTCGAGGGATTCACCCCTCCACTTT. This codes for CSARRPASRDSPLHF.